Included here is one T cell receptor beta chain sequence, with context. Its antigen is as yet unknown. The data originate from a study of response to subunit inactivated influenza vaccine. TCRdb called the RT-PCR reads again in MiXCR, with one record for every CDR3 protein. The sample has about 190,000 distinct CDR3 sequences, approximately 15% seen once; the top ten hold 26%. The V gene's germline CDR1 is SGHRS and CDR2 YFSETQ. CDR3 length equals 13 residues. The germline V and J ends were trimmed by 3 bases and 8 bases, with 14 bases remaining between them. Study-level points and caveats: The authors put forward the suggestion that each seasonal influenza vaccination may bring in only a limited number of new T cells.

Sequencing used CD8+ T cells sorted from PBMCs, obtained 5 days after vaccination. The clonotype comes from a man aged 50 to 59 who received an inactivated influenza vaccine. J is TRBJ1-1 and V is TRBV5-1, with no clear D. The CDR3 spells CASSYTDGEEAFF. The CDR3 DNA reads as TGCGCCAGCAGCTACACCGACGGGGAGGAAGCTTTCTTT. Variable domain in full (rest from reference TRBV5-1 and TRBJ1-1): KAGVTQTPRYLIKTRGQQVTLSCSPISGHRSVSWYQQTPGQGLQFLFEYFSETQRNKGNFPGRFSGRQFSNSRSEMNVSTLELGDSALYLCASSYTDGEEAFFGQGTRLTVV.